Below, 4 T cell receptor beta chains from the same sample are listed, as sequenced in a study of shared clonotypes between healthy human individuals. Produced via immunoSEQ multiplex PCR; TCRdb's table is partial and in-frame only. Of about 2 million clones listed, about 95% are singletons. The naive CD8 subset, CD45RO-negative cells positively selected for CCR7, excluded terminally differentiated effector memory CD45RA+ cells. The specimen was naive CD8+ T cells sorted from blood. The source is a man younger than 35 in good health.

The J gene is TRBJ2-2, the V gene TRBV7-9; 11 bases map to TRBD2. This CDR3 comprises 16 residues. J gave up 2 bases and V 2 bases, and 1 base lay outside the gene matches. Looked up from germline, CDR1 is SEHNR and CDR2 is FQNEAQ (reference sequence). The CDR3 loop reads CASSLLAGGNTGELFF. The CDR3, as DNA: TGTGCCAGCAGCTTACTAGCGGGAGGCAACACCGGGGAGCTGTTTTTT.

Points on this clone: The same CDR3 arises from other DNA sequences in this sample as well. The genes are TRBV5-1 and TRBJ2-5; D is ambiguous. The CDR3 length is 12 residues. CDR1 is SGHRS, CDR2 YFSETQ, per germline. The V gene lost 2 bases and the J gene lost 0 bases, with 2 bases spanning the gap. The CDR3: CASSLNQETQYF. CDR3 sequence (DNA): TGCGCCAGCAGCTTAAACCAAGAGACCCAGTACTTC.

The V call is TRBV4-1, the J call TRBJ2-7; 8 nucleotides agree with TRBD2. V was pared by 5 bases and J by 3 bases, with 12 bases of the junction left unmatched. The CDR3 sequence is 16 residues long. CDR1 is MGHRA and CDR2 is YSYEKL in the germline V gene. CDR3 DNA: TGCGCCAGCAGCGACCCGGGCGGGGGGTACTTCTACGAGCAGTACTTC. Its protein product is CASSDPGGGYFYEQYF.

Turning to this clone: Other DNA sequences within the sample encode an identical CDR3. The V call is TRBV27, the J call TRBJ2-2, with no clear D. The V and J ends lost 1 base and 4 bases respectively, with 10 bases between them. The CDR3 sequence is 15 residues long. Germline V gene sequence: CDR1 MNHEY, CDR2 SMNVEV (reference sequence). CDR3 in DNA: TGTGCCAGCAGTTTATTAGGGTCTGGCACCGGGGAGCTGTTTTTT. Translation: CASSLLGSGTGELFF.